This entry lists 19 T cell receptor beta chains sequenced from one sample in a study of T cell responses to AZD1222 COVID-19 vaccine. Here immunoSEQ multiplex PCR was the method, and the copy in TCRdb shows in-frame clones only, minus some. The repertoire holds some 91,000 clones, more than 90% seen once, with approximately 12% in the top ten. The material sequenced was peripheral blood, taken on day 0 of AZD1222 vaccination. Source of these receptors: an adult in good health.

This rearrangement joins TRBV3-1 (or the pseudogene TRBV3-2) to TRBJ1-1; a possible D gene is TRBD1 (6 bases). Per the germline V gene, CDR1 is LGHDT and CDR2 is YNNKEL (reference sequence). V gave up 0 bases and J gave up 10 bases, with 18 bases separating them. The length of the CDR3 is 15 residues. CDR3 nucleotide sequence: TGTGCCAGCAGCCAAGAGGGGGGGCTATTTTCTGGAGCTTTCTTT. As protein: CASSQEGGLFSGAFF.

This sequence joins TRBV6-5 and TRBJ1-2; D remains ambiguous. Germline-derived CDR1 and CDR2 are MNHEY and SVGAGI. This CDR3 has 14 residues. V lost 8 bases, J lost 2 bases, and 15 bases lay in between. CDR3 nucleotide sequence: TGTGCCAGCTGTTGTCCCCAGGCAAACTATGGCTACACCTTC. Amino acid sequence: CASCCPQANYGYTF.

The chain has TRBV28 and TRBJ2-1; D uncertain. The germline V and J ends were trimmed by 7 bases and 8 bases, with 18 bases remaining between them. CDR1 and CDR2 (germline): MDHEN, SYDVKM. The CDR3 length is 14 residues. The CDR3 sequence is CASNPVEVRDEQFF. The CDR3 region has the DNA TGTGCCAGCAATCCAGTCGAGGTTCGGGATGAGCAGTTCTTC.

V and J are TRBV3-1 (or the pseudogene TRBV3-2) and TRBJ1-2, with D possibly matching TRBD1 (5 bases). The CDR3 has 15 amino acids. V lost 2 bases, J lost 4 bases, and 14 bases lay in between. The germline CDR1 and CDR2 sequences are LGHDT and YNNKEL (reference sequence). Written as DNA, the CDR3 is TGTGCCAGCAGCCAAAACGCGGGGGGGAGCTATGGCTACACCTTC. The encoded protein is CASSQNAGGSYGYTF.

A single count supports this clone. V usage is TRBV2 and J usage is TRBJ1-5, with 7 bases fitting TRBD1. Trimming cost V 3 bases and J 3 bases; bases outside gene matches: 8. Germline CDR1 reads SNHLY; CDR2 reads FYNNEI. CDR3 length equals 16 residues. The chain's CDR3 is CASSDKGQETNQPQHF. Here the CDR3 DNA reads TGTGCCAGCAGTGATAAAGGACAGGAGACCAATCAGCCCCAGCATTTT.

In its sample, this clone was seen once. The chain has TRBV6-2 or TRBV6-3 and TRBJ1-1; D is unresolved. There are 12 residues in the CDR3. Germline V gene lookup returns CDR1 MNHEY and CDR2 SVGEGT. V lost 2 bases and J 5 bases, leaving 6 bases between the germline ends. The CDR3 DNA follows: TGTGCCAGCAGTTACCACCTTACTGAAGCTTTCTTT. It encodes CASSYHLTEAFF.

The rearrangement joins TRBV4-3 to TRBJ2-6; 8 nucleotides agree with TRBD1. The ends lost 2 bases at V and 0 bases at J; junction bases unmatched: 3. The CDR3 is made up of 17 amino acids. Germline CDR1 is LGHNA and CDR2 is YSLEER. In nucleotides, the CDR3 is TGCGCCAGCAGCCAAAAAACAGGGGGCTCTGGGGCCAACGTCCTGACTTTC. Translated: CASSQKTGGSGANVLTF.

On this clone itself: Sequence at one end of the junction differs from germline and may be a read error. V usage is TRBV2 and J usage is TRBJ2-1; D remains unclear. The CDR3 totals 14 residues. Germline lookup yields CDR1 SNHLY and CDR2 FYNNEI. The DNA of the CDR3 is TGTGCCAGCAGTGAGGGTGGGTCCTACCATGAGCAGTTCTTC. It translates to CASSEGGSYHEQFF. Together with reference TRBV2 and TRBJ2-1, the CDR3 gives the full variable domain: EPEVTQTPSHQVTQMGQEVILRCVPISNHLYFYWYRQILGQKVEFLVSFYNNEISEKSEIFDDQFSVERPDGSNFTLKIRSTKLEDSAMYFCASSEGGSYHEQFFGPGTRLTVL.

The V call is TRBV4-2, the J call TRBJ2-1; either TRBD1 or TRBD2 may fit D (5 bases each). Trimming took 1 base from V and 0 from J, leaving 10 bases between them. CDR1 and CDR2 (germline): LGHNA, YNFKEQ. The CDR3 runs to 16 residues. The CDR3 region is CASSQVEGSSYNEQFF. CDR3 sequence (DNA): TGTGCCAGCAGCCAAGTTGAGGGGAGCTCCTACAATGAGCAGTTCTTC.

This clone showed up just once. The chain carries TRBV6-2 or TRBV6-3 and TRBJ2-5, with 9 bases lining up with TRBD2. The germline gives CDR1 MNHEY, CDR2 SVGEGT. CDR3 size: 15 residues. Germline trimming cut 6 bases from V and 6 bases from J; bases unmatched to any gene: 11. The CDR3 nucleotides are TGTGCCAGCAGCCGCGGAGCGGGGGGTGTGAAGACCCAGTACTTC. This codes for CASSRGAGGVKTQYF.

This chain joins TRBV5-6 and TRBJ1-2; possibly TRBD1 for D (6 bases). V lost 0 bases, J lost 8 bases, and 11 bases lay in between. CDR3 length: 13 residues. Germline CDR1 is SGHDT and CDR2 is YYEEEE. The CDR3 region is CASSLDRVKGYTF. As DNA, the CDR3 is TGTGCCAGCAGCTTGGACAGGGTTAAAGGCTACACCTTC.

The chain recombines TRBV13 with TRBJ2-5; D is undetermined. V lost 5 bases to trimming and J lost 5 bases, with 18 bases between them. Per germline, CDR1 PRHDT and CDR2 FYEKMQ (reference sequence). The CDR3 is made up of 15 amino acids. The CDR3 DNA follows: TGTGCCAGCAGCACCCGGCGCATAGCCAGGGAGACCCAGTACTTC. Translation gives CASSTRRIARETQYF.

V is TRBV2 and J is TRBJ1-1; 8 bases align to TRBD1. V lost 5 bases, J lost 0 bases, and 11 bases stayed unmatched. CDR1 is SNHLY, CDR2 FYNNEI, per germline. This CDR3 comprises 17 residues. Here the CDR3 reads CASSWRTGRGMNTEAFF. CDR3 DNA sequence: TGTGCCAGCAGTTGGAGGACAGGGCGGGGAATGAACACTGAAGCTTTCTTT.

This sequence joins TRBV19 and TRBJ1-1; D perhaps matches TRBD1 (6 bases). Germline V CDR1 and CDR2: LNHDA, SQIVND (reference sequence). CDR3 length equals 13 residues. CDR3 in DNA: TGTGCTACAAGGGGGGACTTGAACACTGAAGCTTTCTTT. Encoded protein: CATRGDLNTEAFF.

The chain recombines TRBV5-6 with TRBJ2-7; D might be TRBD2 (5 bases). Trimming took 0 bases from V and 9 from J, leaving 13 bases between them. There are 13 residues in the CDR3. Germline V gives CDR1 SGHDT, CDR2 YYEEEE. The CDR3 protein is CASSLESGYWQYF. The CDR3 coding sequence is TGTGCCAGCAGCTTGGAATCGGGGTATTGGCAGTACTTC.

The DNA of the CDR3 is TGTGCCAGCAGCTCAACCGGGACAGGGCTAAGCGAGCAGTACTTC. Translation: CASSSTGTGLSEQYF. The chain combines TRBV7-3 with TRBJ2-7, with TRBD1 matching 9 bases. The CDR3 has 15 amino acids. J lost 6 bases, V lost 4 bases, and 10 bases had no gene match. Per germline, CDR1 SGHTA and CDR2 FQGTGA.

The chain joins TRBV29-1 to TRBJ2-7; D remains unclear. Germline V gene sequence: CDR1 SQVTM, CDR2 ANQGSEA. Between the trimmed V and J ends, which lost 5 bases and 2 bases, there was a span of 13 bases. The length of the CDR3 is 13 residues. The CDR3 here is CSVQQKRAYEQYF. CDR3 nucleotides: TGCAGCGTTCAACAGAAAAGGGCCTACGAGCAGTACTTC.

The genes are TRBV3-1 (or the pseudogene TRBV3-2) and TRBJ2-1, with 9 bases lining up with TRBD2. Germline trimming cut 0 bases from V and 5 bases from J; bases unmatched to any gene: 2. This CDR3 contains 15 residues. Germline CDR1 and CDR2: LGHDT and YNNKEL (reference sequence). The DNA of the CDR3 is TGTGCCAGCAGCCAAGAGGCGGGGGGGCACAATGAGCAGTTCTTC. Translation gives CASSQEAGGHNEQFF.

The chain couples TRBV2 to TRBJ2-3, with 10 bases aligning to TRBD2. The CDR3 is 15 residues long. Germline V gives CDR1 SNHLY, CDR2 FYNNEI. V shed 1 base, J shed 4 bases, and the junction held 2 bases outside the gene matches. CDR3 DNA sequence: TGTGCCAGCAGTGAAGTACTAGCGGGATCAGATACGCAGTATTTT. This sequence encodes CASSEVLAGSDTQYF.